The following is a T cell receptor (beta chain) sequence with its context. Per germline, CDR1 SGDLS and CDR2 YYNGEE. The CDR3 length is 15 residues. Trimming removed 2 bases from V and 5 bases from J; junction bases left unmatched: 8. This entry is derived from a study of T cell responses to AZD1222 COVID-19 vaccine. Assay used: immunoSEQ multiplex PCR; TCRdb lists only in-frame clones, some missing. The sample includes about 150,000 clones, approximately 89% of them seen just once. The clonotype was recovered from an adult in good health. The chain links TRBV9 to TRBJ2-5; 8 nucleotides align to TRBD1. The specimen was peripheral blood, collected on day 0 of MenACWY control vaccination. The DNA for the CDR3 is TGTGCCAGCAGCGTTAGGACAGGGACGGGGGAGACCCAGTACTTC. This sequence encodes CASSVRTGTGETQYF. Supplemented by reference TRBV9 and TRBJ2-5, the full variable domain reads DSGVTQTPKHLITATGQRVTLRCSPRSGDLSVYWYQQSLDQGLQFLIQYYNGEERAKGNILERFSAQQFPDLHSELNLSSLELGDSALYFCASSVRTGTGETQYFGPGTRLLVL.